Sequencing of this TCR beta chain was carried out in a study of blood T cell repertoires in COVID-19. Unmatched junction bases numbered 9, after V lost 4 bases and J lost 6 bases. CDR1 and CDR2 (germline): DFQATT, SNEGSKA (reference sequence). CDR3 length equals 14 residues. TCRdb keeps only in-frame clones here, not all; method: immunoSEQ multiplex PCR. The sample consists of 150,000 to 200,000 clones, around 85% of them appearing once. This clonotype was obtained from a man aged 55-75 years with acute or convalescent COVID-19. Sample: peripheral blood. V and J are TRBV20-1 and TRBJ2-3; 8 positions match TRBD2. Here the CDR3 reads CSAIDGRVGDTQYF. The CDR3 region has the DNA TGCAGTGCTATTGACGGGAGGGTCGGGGATACGCAGTATTTT.